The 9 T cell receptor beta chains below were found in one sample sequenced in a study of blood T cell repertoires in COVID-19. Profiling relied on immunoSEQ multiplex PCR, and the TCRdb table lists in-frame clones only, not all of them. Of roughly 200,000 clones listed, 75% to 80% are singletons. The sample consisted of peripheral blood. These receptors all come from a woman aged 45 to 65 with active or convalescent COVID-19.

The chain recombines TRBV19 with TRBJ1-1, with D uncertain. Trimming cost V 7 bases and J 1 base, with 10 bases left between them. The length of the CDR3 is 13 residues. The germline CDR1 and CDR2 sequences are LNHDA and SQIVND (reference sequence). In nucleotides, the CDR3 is TGTGCCAGTACCAGTGGTTGGAACACTGAAGCTTTCTTT. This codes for CASTSGWNTEAFF.

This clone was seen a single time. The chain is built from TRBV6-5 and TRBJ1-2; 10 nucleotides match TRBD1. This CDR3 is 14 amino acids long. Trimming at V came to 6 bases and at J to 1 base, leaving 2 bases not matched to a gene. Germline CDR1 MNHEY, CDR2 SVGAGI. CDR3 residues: CASSWDRGNYGYTF. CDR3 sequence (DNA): TGTGCCAGCAGCTGGGACAGGGGTAACTATGGCTACACCTTC.

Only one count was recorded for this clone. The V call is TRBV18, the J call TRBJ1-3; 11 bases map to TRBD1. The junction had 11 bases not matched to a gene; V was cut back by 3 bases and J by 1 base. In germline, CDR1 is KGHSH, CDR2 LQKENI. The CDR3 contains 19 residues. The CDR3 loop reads CASSPRTGGGGPSGNTIYF. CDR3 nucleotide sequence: TGTGCCAGCTCACCCCGGACAGGGGGCGGAGGTCCATCTGGAAACACCATATATTTT.

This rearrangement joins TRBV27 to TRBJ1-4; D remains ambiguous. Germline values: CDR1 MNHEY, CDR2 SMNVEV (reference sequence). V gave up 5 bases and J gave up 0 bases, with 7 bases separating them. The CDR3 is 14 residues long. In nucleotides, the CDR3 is TGTGCCAGCAGTCGAGGTACAACTAATGAAAAACTGTTTTTT. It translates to CASSRGTTNEKLFF. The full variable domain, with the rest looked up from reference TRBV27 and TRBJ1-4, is EAQVTQNPRYLITVTGKKLTVTCSQNMNHEYMSWYRQDPGLGLRQIYYSMNVEVTDKGDVPEGYKVSRKEKRNFPLILESPSPNQTSLYFCASSRGTTNEKLFFGSGTQLSVL.

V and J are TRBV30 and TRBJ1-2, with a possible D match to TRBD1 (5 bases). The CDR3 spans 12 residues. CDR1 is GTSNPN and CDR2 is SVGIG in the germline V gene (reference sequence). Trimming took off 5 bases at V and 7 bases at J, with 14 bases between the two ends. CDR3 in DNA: TGTGCCTGGGAACTATCCGGGGGTGGCTACACCTTC. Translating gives CAWELSGGGYTF.

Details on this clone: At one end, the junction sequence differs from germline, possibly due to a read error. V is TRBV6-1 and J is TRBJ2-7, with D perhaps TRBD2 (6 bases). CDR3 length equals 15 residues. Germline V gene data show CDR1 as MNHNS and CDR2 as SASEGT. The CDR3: CASRDRGSGNYEQYF. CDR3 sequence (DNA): TGTGCCAGCCGTGATAGGGGTAGCGGAAACTACGAGCAGTACTTC.

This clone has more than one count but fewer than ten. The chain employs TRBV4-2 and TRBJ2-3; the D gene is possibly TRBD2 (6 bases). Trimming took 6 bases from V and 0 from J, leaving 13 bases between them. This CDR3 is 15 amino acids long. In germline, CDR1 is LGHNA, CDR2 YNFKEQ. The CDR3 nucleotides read TGTGCCAGCAGTGCTAGCGTTACCAGCACAGATACGCAGTATTTT. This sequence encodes CASSASVTSTDTQYF.

Here the CDR3 DNA reads TGTGCCAGCAGCCCCGTCGGACAGACCCTTTTCACAGATACGCAGTATTTT. It specifies CASSPVGQTLFTDTQYF. The V call is TRBV7-2, the J call TRBJ2-3, with D maybe TRBD1 (6 bases). The CDR3 sequence is 17 residues long. CDR1 SGHTA and CDR2 FQGNSA come from the germline V gene. V was clipped by 5 bases and J by 2 bases, with 20 bases between them.

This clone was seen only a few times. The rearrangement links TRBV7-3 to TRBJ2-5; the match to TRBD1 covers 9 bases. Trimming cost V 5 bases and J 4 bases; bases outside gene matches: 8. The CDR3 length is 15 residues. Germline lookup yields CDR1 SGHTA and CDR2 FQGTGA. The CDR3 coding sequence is TGTGCCAGCAGCCTGGGACAGGGAGCAACAGAGACCCAGTACTTC. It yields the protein CASSLGQGATETQYF.